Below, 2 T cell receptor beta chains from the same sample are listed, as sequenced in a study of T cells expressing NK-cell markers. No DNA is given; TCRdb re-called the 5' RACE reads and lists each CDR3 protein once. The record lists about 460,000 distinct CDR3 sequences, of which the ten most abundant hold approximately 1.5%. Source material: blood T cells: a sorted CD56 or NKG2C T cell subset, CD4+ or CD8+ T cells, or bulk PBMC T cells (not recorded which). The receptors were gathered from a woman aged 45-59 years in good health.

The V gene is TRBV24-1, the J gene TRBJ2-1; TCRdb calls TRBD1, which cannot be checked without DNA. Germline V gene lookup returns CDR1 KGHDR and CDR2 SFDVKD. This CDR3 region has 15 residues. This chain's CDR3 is CATSDSHGTYNEQFF.

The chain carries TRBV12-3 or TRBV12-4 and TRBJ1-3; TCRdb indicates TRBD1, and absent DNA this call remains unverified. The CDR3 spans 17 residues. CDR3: CASKPGRSEVSGNTIYF.